These 21 T cell receptor beta chains were sequenced from one sample in a study of cytomegalovirus exposure and HLA in healthy donors. Use of 60 Vbeta and 13 Jbeta primers characterized the PCR. Generated by immunoSEQ multiplex PCR, the TCRdb table keeps only in-frame clones and is missing some. The data show about 100,000 clones, roughly 73% seen once. Input material: PBMCs. The receptors come from a man aged 30 to 39 in good health and CMV-seronegative.

The V call is TRBV7-6, the J call TRBJ2-2; the D is unclear. The CDR3 extends over 15 amino acids. The ends were cut back, 5 bases at V and 3 bases at J, with 13 bases in the middle. Germline CDR1 and CDR2: SGHVS and FNYEAQ. The DNA for the CDR3 is TGTGCCAGCAGCGCCGACCCTGAGGACACCGGGGAGCTGTTTTTT. As protein: CASSADPEDTGELFF.

The rearrangement links TRBV5-1 to TRBJ1-4; D ambiguous. V lost 0 bases to trimming and J lost 2 bases, with 11 bases between them. This CDR3 contains 16 residues. CDR1 and CDR2 (germline): SGHRS, YFSETQ. In DNA, the CDR3 is TGCGCCAGCAGCTTGGGCCAACCGAGCACTAATGAAAAACTGTTTTTT. Translating gives CASSLGQPSTNEKLFF.

The chain couples TRBV7-3 to TRBJ1-6; 7 nucleotides match TRBD1. V was pared by 5 bases and J by 13 bases, with 14 bases of the junction left unmatched. The germline gives CDR1 SGHTA, CDR2 FQGTGA. The CDR3 has 15 residues. This CDR3 reads CASSLGTALQVPLHF. The CDR3, as DNA: TGTGCCAGCAGCCTCGGGACAGCTCTTCAAGTCCCCCTCCACTTT. Full variable domain (remainder filled in from reference TRBV7-3 and TRBJ1-6): GAGVSQTPSNKVTEKGKYVELRCDPISGHTALYWYRQSLGQGPEFLIYFQGTGAADDSGLPNDRFFAVRPEGSVSTLKIQRTERGDSAVYLCASSLGTALQVPLHFGNGTRLTVT.

The chain has TRBV28 and TRBJ2-3, with 13 positions matching TRBD2. CDR1 is MDHEN and CDR2 is SYDVKM in the germline V gene. The length of the CDR3 is 15 residues. The V and J ends lost 7 bases and 8 bases, in that order; junction bases with no gene match: 9. The CDR3 protein is CASTRGLAGVGTQYF. Here the CDR3 DNA reads TGTGCCAGCACCCGAGGACTAGCGGGAGTGGGTACGCAGTATTTT.

The genes are TRBV19 and TRBJ1-2; tentatively, D is TRBD1 (6 bases). V shed 5 bases and J shed 6 bases, with 16 bases lying between them. The CDR3 consists of 14 residues. Per germline, CDR1 LNHDA and CDR2 SQIVND (reference sequence). The chain's CDR3 is CASSLQGPWNGYTF. Written as DNA, the CDR3 is TGTGCCAGTAGTTTACAGGGCCCCTGGAATGGCTACACCTTC.

The chain joins TRBV29-1 to TRBJ1-3, with D unresolved. Germline values: CDR1 SQVTM, CDR2 ANQGSEA. The V gene lost 5 bases and the J gene lost 0 bases, with 14 bases spanning the gap. The CDR3 contains 15 residues. The CDR3 DNA is TGCAGCGTTCTTGGGCCGACTAGCTCTGGAAACACCATATATTTT. It yields the protein CSVLGPTSSGNTIYF.

The chain has TRBV28 and TRBJ1-2; no firm D call. The germline CDR1 and CDR2 sequences are MDHEN and SYDVKM. The V gene lost 4 bases and the J gene lost 5 bases, with 8 bases spanning the gap. The CDR3 sequence is 12 residues long. As DNA, the CDR3 is TGTGCCAGCAGTTCCCCTGCGTATGGCTACACCTTC. Residues: CASSSPAYGYTF.

The chain carries TRBV4-1 and TRBJ1-5, with D possibly TRBD1 on 5 matching bases. Germline V gene lookup returns CDR1 MGHRA and CDR2 YSYEKL. V was cut by 3 bases and J by 4 bases, with 16 bases left in between. The CDR3 has 16 residues. The CDR3 DNA sequence: TGCGCCAGCAGCCACCTCGGTGGGACTAGGAATCAGCCCCAGCATTTT. This sequence encodes CASSHLGGTRNQPQHF.

The genes are TRBV18 and TRBJ2-5, with D hard to call. V shed 3 bases and J shed 5 bases, with 10 bases lying between them. CDR1 and CDR2 (germline): KGHSH, LQKENI. This CDR3 comprises 13 residues. CDR3 in amino acids: CASSPSLGETQYF. CDR3 DNA sequence: TGTGCCAGCTCACCGTCCCTCGGGGAGACCCAGTACTTC. The complete variable domain, with remaining parts taken from reference TRBV18 and TRBJ2-5, reads NAGVMQNPRHLVRRRGQEARLRCSPMKGHSHVYWYRQLPEEGLKFMVYLQKENIIDESGMPKERFSAEFPKEGPSILRIQQVVRGDSAAYFCASSPSLGETQYFGPGTRLLVL.

The chain recombines TRBV30 with TRBJ2-3, with TRBD1 matching 11 bases. V dropped 5 bases and J dropped 6; count of bases not matched to a gene: 1. The germline V gene encodes CDR1 GTSNPN and CDR2 SVGIG (reference sequence). CDR3 length equals 12 residues. In nucleotides, the CDR3 is TGTGCCTGGTGGACAGGGGGCGATACGCAGTATTTT. As protein: CAWWTGGDTQYF.

This chain links TRBV27 with TRBJ2-1; 10 bases line up with TRBD2. The CDR3 totals 16 residues. V trimming: 3 bases; J trimming: 3 bases; junction bases outside the gene matches: 5. Looked up from germline, CDR1 is MNHEY and CDR2 is SMNVEV (reference sequence). The CDR3 loop is CASSFLAGAYYNEQFF. The CDR3 region has the DNA TGTGCCAGCAGTTTTCTAGCGGGGGCTTACTACAATGAGCAGTTCTTC.

This sequence joins TRBV9 and TRBJ1-1; 8 bases line up with TRBD1. Germline CDR1 is SGDLS and CDR2 is YYNGEE. Trimming removed 0 bases from V and 0 bases from J; junction bases left unmatched: 4. CDR3 length: 16 residues. Written as DNA, the CDR3 is TGTGCCAGCAGCGTAGGGACAGGGCTTATGAACACTGAAGCTTTCTTT. This sequence encodes CASSVGTGLMNTEAFF. Looking up the rest from reference TRBV9 and TRBJ1-1 gives the full variable domain: DSGVTQTPKHLITATGQRVTLRCSPRSGDLSVYWYQQSLDQGLQFLIQYYNGEERAKGNILERFSAQQFPDLHSELNLSSLELGDSALYFCASSVGTGLMNTEAFFGQGTRLTVV.

The chain combines TRBV28 with TRBJ2-3, with TRBD2 matching 7 bases. CDR3 length: 14 residues. Germline V lookup: CDR1 MDHEN, CDR2 SYDVKM. V shed 8 bases, J shed 2 bases, and the junction held 7 bases outside the gene matches. This CDR3 reads CASASTSVTDTQYF. As DNA, the CDR3 is TGTGCCAGCGCTAGCACTAGCGTCACAGATACGCAGTATTTT.

This chain links TRBV5-1 with TRBJ2-3; D gene uncertain. Germline CDR1 and CDR2: SGHRS and YFSETQ. This CDR3 has 13 residues. V lost 4 bases, J lost 2 bases, and 8 bases lay in between. CDR3 nucleotide sequence: TGCGCCAGCAGCCCCCCTTCCACAGATACGCAGTATTTT. Its translation: CASSPPSTDTQYF.

The V call is TRBV2, the J call TRBJ2-3; TRBD2 aligns across 12 bases. Germline V lookup: CDR1 SNHLY, CDR2 FYNNEI. The V and J ends lost 6 bases and 8 bases, in that order; junction bases with no gene match: 9. This CDR3 has 15 amino acids. The CDR3 sequence is CASRTLAGGSGTQYF. The CDR3 region has the DNA TGTGCCAGCAGAACTCTAGCGGGAGGGTCGGGTACGCAGTATTTT. The full variable domain, in which reference TRBV2 and TRBJ2-3 provide the parts outside the CDR3, is EPEVTQTPSHQVTQMGQEVILRCVPISNHLYFYWYRQILGQKVEFLVSFYNNEISEKSEIFDDQFSVERPDGSNFTLKIRSTKLEDSAMYFCASRTLAGGSGTQYFGPGTRLTVL.

The chain is built from TRBV15 and TRBJ1-1; D unresolved. Germline V gene lookup returns CDR1 LNHNV and CDR2 YYDKDF (reference sequence). Trimming cost V 4 bases and J 5 bases, with 14 bases left between them. The CDR3 covers 14 residues. CDR3 residues: CATSITPRGTEAFF. CDR3 nucleotide sequence: TGTGCCACCAGCATCACTCCTCGGGGTACTGAAGCTTTCTTT.

V and J are TRBV5-6 and TRBJ2-7; the D is unclear. V lost 0 bases and J 5 bases, leaving 6 bases between the germline ends. This CDR3 region has 12 residues. Germline lookup yields CDR1 SGHDT and CDR2 YYEEEE. The CDR3 region has the DNA TGTGCCAGCAGCTTGGTCTCAGACGAGCAGTACTTC. The encoded protein is CASSLVSDEQYF. Using reference TRBV5-6 and TRBJ2-7 for the parts outside the CDR3, the full variable domain is DAGVTQSPTHLIKTRGQQVTLRCSPKSGHDTVSWYQQALGQGPQFIFQYYEEEERQRGNFPDRFSGHQFPNYSSELNVNALLLGDSALYLCASSLVSDEQYFGPGTRLTVT.

The chain combines TRBV5-4 with TRBJ2-7; D ambiguous. Germline loops: CDR1 SGHNT, CDR2 YYREEE (reference sequence). Trimming shortened V by 5 bases and J by 5 bases, and 11 bases separated the two germline ends. This CDR3 is built from 12 residues. This CDR3 is CASSGEANEQYF. The CDR3, as DNA: TGTGCCAGCAGTGGAGAAGCGAACGAGCAGTACTTC.

The chain links TRBV27 to TRBJ2-3; no clear D. The CDR3 spans 12 residues. Germline V CDR1 and CDR2: MNHEY, SMNVEV (reference sequence). V lost 0 bases to trimming and J lost 6 bases, with 4 bases between them. For the CDR3, the DNA is TGTGCCAGCAGTTTATCCCAGGATACGCAGTATTTT. Translating it yields CASSLSQDTQYF.

The chain combines TRBV27 with TRBJ2-7, with 9 nucleotides matching TRBD1. The CDR3 runs 14 residues. The V gene end was trimmed by 4 bases and the J gene end by 12 bases; junction bases not matched to a gene: 13. Germline V CDR1 and CDR2: MNHEY, SMNVEV (reference sequence). This chain's CDR3 is CASSSQTGTGFSYF. CDR3 nucleotides: TGTGCCAGCAGTTCGCAAACCGGGACAGGGTTCTCGTACTTC.

The chain has TRBV5-6 and TRBJ2-2; TRBD1 matches at 7 bases. The CDR3 loop spans 16 amino acids. CDR1 is SGHDT, CDR2 YYEEEE, per germline. J gave up 3 bases and V 4 bases, and 9 bases lay outside the gene matches. CDR3 residues: CASSPWDSYYTGELFF. DNA for the CDR3: TGTGCCAGCAGCCCCTGGGACAGTTACTACACCGGGGAGCTGTTTTTT.